This is a list of T cell receptor beta chains from one sample in a study of T cell responses to AZD1222 COVID-19 vaccine. Profiling relied on immunoSEQ multiplex PCR, and the TCRdb table lists in-frame clones only, not all of them. The sample yields some 150,000 clones, roughly 88% seen once. The sequenced sample was peripheral blood, obtained 28 days after the second dose of the MenACWY control vaccine. Every receptor here comes from an adult who received the MenACWY meningococcal vaccine as a control. CDR3s include the opening cysteine and the closing phenylalanine or tryptophan.

V: TRBV18; J: TRBJ2-2; CDR3: CASSRLAGNTGELFF
V: TRBV28; J: TRBJ1-4; CDR3: CASSPGQGNEKLFF
V: TRBV6-5; J: TRBJ1-1; CDR3: CASSYRDSTGAFF
V: TRBV7-2; J: TRBJ2-5; CDR3: CASSARGTQYF
V: TRBV29-1; J: TRBJ2-1; CDR3: CSAGERGQRYNEQFF
V: TRBV4-1; J: TRBJ2-5; CDR3: CASSQIPGGGLETQYF
V: TRBV7-9; J: TRBJ2-1; CDR3: CASRGRIMDEQFF
V: TRBV4-2; J: TRBJ2-7; CDR3: CASSQEPLSYEQYF
V: TRBV20-1; J: TRBJ2-5; CDR3: CSASHETQYF
V: TRBV29-1; J: TRBJ1-6; CDR3: CSGDRGSPLHF
V: TRBV15; J: TRBJ2-3; CDR3: CATSRSQGAPYF
V: TRBV5-4; J: TRBJ1-1; CDR3: CASSPEQGARTEAFF
V: TRBV19; J: TRBJ1-4; CDR3: CASKLSSTPNEKLFF
V: TRBV7-3; J: TRBJ1-1; CDR3: CASGEGLGTEAFF
V: TRBV4-3; J: TRBJ1-5; CDR3: CASSQDQGKNQPQHF
V: TRBV27; J: TRBJ1-2; CDR3: CASSPGRTNYGYTF
V: TRBV14; J: TRBJ1-4; CDR3: CASSHTMGLSNEKLFF
V: TRBV5-4; J: TRBJ2-7; CDR3: CASSSLDRSSYEQYF
V: TRBV2; J: TRBJ2-7; CDR3: CASSEGGRTREQYF
V: TRBV6-2/TRBV6-3; J: TRBJ1-2; CDR3: CASTPGRQGSGYTF